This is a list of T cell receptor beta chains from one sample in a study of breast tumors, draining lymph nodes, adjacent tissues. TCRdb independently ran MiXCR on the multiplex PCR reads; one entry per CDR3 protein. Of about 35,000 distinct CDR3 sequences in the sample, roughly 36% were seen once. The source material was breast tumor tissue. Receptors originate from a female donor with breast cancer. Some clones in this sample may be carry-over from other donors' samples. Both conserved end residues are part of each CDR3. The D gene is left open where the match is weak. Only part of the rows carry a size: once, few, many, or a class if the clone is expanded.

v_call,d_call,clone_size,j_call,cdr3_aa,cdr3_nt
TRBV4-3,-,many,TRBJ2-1,CASSQDWGPLGPNEQFF,TGCGCCAGCAGCCAAGACTGGGGCCCCCTCGGTCCCAATGAGCAGTTCTTC
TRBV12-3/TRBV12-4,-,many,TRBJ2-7,CASERHQTYEQYF,TGTGCCAGTGAGCGACATCAAACCTACGAGCAGTACTTC
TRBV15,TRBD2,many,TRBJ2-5,CATSRDTTSGSGTQYF,TGTGCCACCAGCAGAGATACGACTAGCGGGAGTGGGACCCAGTACTTC
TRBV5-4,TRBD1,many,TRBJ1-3,CASSGGTGEYRNTIYF,TGTGCCAGCAGCGGGGGGACAGGGGAATATCGAAACACCATATATTTT
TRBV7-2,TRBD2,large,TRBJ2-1,CASSLAAGANEQFF,TGTGCCAGCAGCTTAGCAGCGGGAGCCAATGAGCAGTTCTTC
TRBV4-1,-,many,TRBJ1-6,CASSQFSASSYNSPLHF,TGCGCCAGCAGCCAATTTTCGGCGAGCTCCTATAATTCACCCCTCCACTTT
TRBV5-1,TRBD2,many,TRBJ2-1,CASSTSGREGEQFF,TGCGCCAGCAGCACTAGCGGGAGGGAGGGTGAGCAGTTCTTC
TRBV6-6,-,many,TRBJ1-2,CASSSMTNYGYTF,TGTGCCAGCAGTTCAATGACCAACTATGGCTACACCTTC
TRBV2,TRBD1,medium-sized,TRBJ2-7,CASGTGTYEQYF,TGTGCCAGCGGGACAGGGACGTACGAGCAGTACTTC
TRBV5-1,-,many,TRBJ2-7,CASSYSVSGEQYF,TGCGCCAGCAGTTACTCTGTTTCGGGAGAGCAGTACTTC
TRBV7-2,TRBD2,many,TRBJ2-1,CASSVGLAPVGASYNEQFF,TGTGCCAGCAGCGTGGGACTAGCGCCAGTAGGGGCCTCCTACAATGAGCAGTTCTTC
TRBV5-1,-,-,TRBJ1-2,CASSLHQSLHYGYTF,TGCGCCAGCAGCCTCCACCAGAGCCTACACTATGGCTACACCTTC
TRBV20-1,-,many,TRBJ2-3,CSALLRTDTQYF,TGCAGTGCTCTTCTTAGGACAGATACGCAGTATTTT
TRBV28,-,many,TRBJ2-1,CASTLRDEQFF,TGTGCCAGCACCTTACGGGATGAGCAGTTCTTC
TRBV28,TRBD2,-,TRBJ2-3,CASSKGTSGRRDTQYF,TGTGCCAGCAGTAAAGGGACTAGCGGGAGGAGGGATACGCAGTATTTT
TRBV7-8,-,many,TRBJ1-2,CASAEAGTNYGYTF,TGTGCCAGCGCCGAGGCCGGCACCAACTATGGCTACACCTTC
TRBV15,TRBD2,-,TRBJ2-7,CATSRTSGSYEQYF,TGTGCCACCAGCCGCACTAGCGGTTCCTACGAGCAGTACTTC
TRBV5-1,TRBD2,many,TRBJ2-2,CASSLGLAGGLNTGELFF,TGCGCCAGCAGCTTGGGCCTAGCGGGGGGTTTGAACACCGGGGAGCTGTTTTTT
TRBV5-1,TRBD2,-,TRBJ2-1,CASSSRLAGDNERFF,TGCGCCAGTAGCTCCCGACTAGCGGGAGACAATGAGCGGTTCTTC
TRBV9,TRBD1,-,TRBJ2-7,CASSVTGQTLYEQYF,TGTGCCAGCAGCGTTACGGGACAGACCCTCTACGAGCAGTACTTC
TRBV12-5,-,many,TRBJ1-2,CASGLATGLVNYGYTF,TGTGCTAGTGGTTTGGCTACAGGGTTAGTTAACTATGGCTACACCTTC
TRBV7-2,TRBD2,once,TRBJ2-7,CASRPSSGRSSYEQYF,TGTGCCAGCAGACCCTCTAGCGGGAGGAGCTCCTACGAGCAGTACTTC
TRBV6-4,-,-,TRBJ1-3,CASSDTDFQDSKQLCRDTIYF,TGTGCCAGCAGTGACACCGACTTCCAGGACAGCAAACAGTTATGTAGGGACACCATATATTTT
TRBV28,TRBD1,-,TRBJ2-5,CASSLWPNRGETQYF,TGTGCCAGCAGTTTATGGCCCAACAGGGGAGAGACCCAGTACTTC
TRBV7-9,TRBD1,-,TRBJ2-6,CASSSDRGAGANVLAF,TGTGCCAGCAGTTCAGACAGGGGGGCTGGGGCCAACGTCCTGGCTTTC
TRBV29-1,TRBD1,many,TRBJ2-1,CSVDKTGKTYNEQFF,TGCAGCGTTGATAAGACAGGGAAGACCTACAATGAGCAGTTCTTC
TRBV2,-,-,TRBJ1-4,CASSVLRGNEKLFF,TGTGCCAGCAGTGTGCTCAGGGGAAATGAAAAACTGTTTTTT
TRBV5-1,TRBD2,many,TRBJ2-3,CASSLGRVAGGLTSTDTQYF,TGCGCCAGCAGCTTGGGGCGGGTCGCGGGAGGCCTGACTAGCACAGATACGCAGTATTTT
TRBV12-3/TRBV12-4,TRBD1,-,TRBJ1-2,CASSGTGGYGYTF,TGTGCCAGCAGTGGGACAGGGGGCTATGGCTACACCTTC
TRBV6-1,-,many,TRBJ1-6,CASKFYNSPLHF,TGTGCCAGCAAATTCTATAATTCACCCCTCCACTTT
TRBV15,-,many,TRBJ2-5,CATSLKLEDKTQYF,TGTGCCACCAGCCTCAAGCTGGAAGACAAGACCCAGTACTTC
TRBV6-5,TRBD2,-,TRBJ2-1,CASSTTSGGAREQFF,TGTGCCAGCAGCACGACTAGCGGGGGGGCCAGGGAGCAGTTCTTC
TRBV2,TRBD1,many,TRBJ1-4,CASTYQGQGGEKLFF,TGTGCCAGCACCTATCAGGGACAGGGAGGAGAAAAACTGTTTTTT
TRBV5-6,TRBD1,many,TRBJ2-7,CASSPGTGGTYEQYF,TGTGCCAGCAGCCCCGGGACAGGGGGTACCTACGAGCAGTACTTC
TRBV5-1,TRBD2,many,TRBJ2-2,CASSLSAGTSGRSNTGELFF,TGCGCCAGCAGCCTCTCCGCCGGGACTAGCGGGAGATCGAACACCGGGGAGCTGTTTTTT
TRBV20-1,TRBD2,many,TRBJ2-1,CSARDDPGGPSDEQFF,TGCAGTGCTAGAGATGACCCGGGAGGGCCGTCCGATGAGCAGTTCTTC
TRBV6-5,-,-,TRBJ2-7,CASKGTGTYEQYF,TGTGCCAGCAAAGGGACCGGGACCTACGAGCAGTACTTC
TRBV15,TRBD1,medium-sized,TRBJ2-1,CATSREFSGQGTYNEQFF,TGTGCCACCAGCAGGGAATTCTCTGGACAGGGGACCTACAATGAGCAGTTCTTC
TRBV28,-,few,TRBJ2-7,CASSMAGGPEQYF,TGTGCCAGCAGTATGGCCGGGGGACCCGAGCAGTACTTC
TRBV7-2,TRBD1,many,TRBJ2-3,CASSSRDRVGTDTQYF,TGTGCCAGCAGCTCACGTGACAGGGTTGGCACAGATACGCAGTATTTT
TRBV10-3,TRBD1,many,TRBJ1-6,CAISGTGGGESPLHF,TGTGCCATCAGTGGAACAGGGGGCGGCGAATCACCCCTCCACTTT
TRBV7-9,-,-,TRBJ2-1,CASSLGSQNEQFF,TGTGCCAGCAGCTTAGGGAGTCAAAATGAGCAGTTCTTC
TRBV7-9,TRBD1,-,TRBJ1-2,CASSSGTGGLYGYTF,TGTGCCAGCAGCTCCGGGACAGGGGGCCTCTATGGCTACACCTTC
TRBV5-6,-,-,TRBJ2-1,CASSYLRGPYNEQFF,TGTGCCAGCAGCTACCTTAGGGGACCCTACAATGAGCAGTTCTTC
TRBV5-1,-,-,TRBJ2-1,CASRPQRYNEQFF,TGCGCCAGCAGGCCGCAACGTTACAATGAGCAGTTCTTC
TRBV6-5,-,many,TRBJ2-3,CASSYQGTDTQYF,TGTGCCAGCAGTTACCAGGGCACAGATACGCAGTATTTT
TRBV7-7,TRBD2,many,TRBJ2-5,CASSADTGGQETQYF,TGTGCCAGCAGCGCAGACACGGGGGGACAAGAGACCCAGTACTTC
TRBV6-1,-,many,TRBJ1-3,CASSEGLVNTIYF,TGTGCCAGCAGTGAGGGACTGGTAAACACCATATATTTT
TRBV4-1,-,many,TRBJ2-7,CASSQAGGTTSYEQYF,TGCGCCAGCAGCCAAGCTGGCGGGACCACCTCCTACGAGCAGTACTTC
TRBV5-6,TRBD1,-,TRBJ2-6,CASSLAAAGGLTF,TGTGCCAGCAGCTTGGCGGCGGCAGGGGGCCTGACTTTC
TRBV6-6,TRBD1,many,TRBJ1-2,CASSYRDRETWGYGYTF,TGTGCCAGCAGTTACCGGGACAGGGAAACGTGGGGCTATGGCTACACCTTC
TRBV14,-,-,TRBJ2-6,CASSPHRSGANVLTF,TGTGCCAGCAGTCCACACCGCTCTGGGGCCAACGTCCTGACTTTC
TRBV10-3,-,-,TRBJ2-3,CAIASPKTGNLPTDTQYF,TGTGCCATCGCTTCTCCCAAGACAGGAAACCTTCCCACAGATACGCAGTATTTT
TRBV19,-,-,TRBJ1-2,CASTPRQPSNYGYTF,TGTGCCAGTACCCCCCGACAGCCTTCTAACTATGGCTACACCTTC
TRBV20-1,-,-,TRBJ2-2,CSARLANTGELFF,TGCAGTGCTAGACTAGCGAACACCGGGGAGCTGTTTTTT